The 3 T cell receptor beta chains reported below all come from one sample, sequenced in a study of Graves' ophthalmopathy and Graves' hyperthyroidism. Amplifying from RNA transcripts, the study obtained TCR beta CDR3 regions. Second-round multiplex PCR followed a first-round RT-PCR using HTBI primers. From the multiplex PCR reads, TCRdb called clonotypes with MiXCR, one entry per CDR3 protein. The repertoire holds hundreds of thousands of distinct CDR3 sequences, with roughly 39% as singletons. The sequenced sample consisted of peripheral blood. Every receptor here comes from an adult man with Graves' ophthalmopathy.

There are a few counts of this clonotype. J is TRBJ2-7 and V is TRBV12-3 or TRBV12-4; D gene ambiguous. Deletions cut 6 bases from V and 4 bases from J, with 10 bases between. This CDR3 is built from 12 residues. The CDR3 sequence: CASRTGPYEQYF. In DNA, the CDR3 is TGTGCCAGCAGGACGGGTCCGTACGAGCAGTACTTC.

The rearrangement joins TRBV29-1 to TRBJ2-2, with D tentatively TRBD1 or TRBD2 (5 bases each). CDR1 is SQVTM, CDR2 ANQGSEA, per germline. The CDR3 loop spans 13 amino acids. Trimming left V 8 bases short and J 0 bases short, with 10 bases between. The CDR3 DNA sequence: TGCAGCTTGGGACGGTCGAACACCGGGGAGCTGTTTTTT. Its protein product is CSLGRSNTGELFF.

The chain is built from TRBV25-1 and TRBJ1-4, with 7 nucleotides matching TRBD1. V trimming: 2 bases; J trimming: 6 bases; junction bases outside the gene matches: 6. CDR1 is MGHDK, CDR2 SYGVNS, per germline. This CDR3 comprises 15 residues. The CDR3 reads CASSEQGGYYEKLFF. The DNA of the CDR3 is TGTGCCAGCAGTGAACAGGGGGGATACTATGAAAAACTGTTTTTT.